This T cell receptor beta chain was sequenced for a study of T cell repertoires in aging, cancer and after chemotherapy. On the study more broadly: Six age groups, ranging from 30 or younger to 70 or older, included the donors.

Remarks on this clonotype: Antigen unknown.

The germline V and J ends were trimmed by 1 base and 2 bases, with 9 bases remaining between them. This CDR3 contains 14 residues. Germline V gene lookup returns CDR1 DFQATT and CDR2 SNEGSKA (reference sequence). Multiplex touch-down PCR with TRB-A/B primers amplified rearranged V-D-J TRB sequences. TCRdb reprocessed the multiplex PCR reads via MiXCR and lists one record per CDR3 protein. The profile shows some 6,700 distinct CDR3 sequences, approximately 57% of them singletons. Findings and limits, study-wide: Untreated cancer patients had significantly lower blood TCR diversity than age-matched healthy donors. Across the chemotherapy interval, each cancer cohort showed higher median generation probability, suggesting thymic rebound. Healthy donors lost TCR diversity with age mainly through richness, cancer patients through richness and evenness.

Amplification of TCR beta used genomic DNA extracted from peripheral blood. The receptor was isolated from a human donor with a solid tumor. Sequencing used blood. The chain has TRBV20-1 and TRBJ1-5; D gene unclear. The chain's CDR3 is CSARGGNGNQPQHF. CDR3 bases: TGCAGTGCTAGAGGGGGTAACGGCAATCAGCCCCAGCATTTT.